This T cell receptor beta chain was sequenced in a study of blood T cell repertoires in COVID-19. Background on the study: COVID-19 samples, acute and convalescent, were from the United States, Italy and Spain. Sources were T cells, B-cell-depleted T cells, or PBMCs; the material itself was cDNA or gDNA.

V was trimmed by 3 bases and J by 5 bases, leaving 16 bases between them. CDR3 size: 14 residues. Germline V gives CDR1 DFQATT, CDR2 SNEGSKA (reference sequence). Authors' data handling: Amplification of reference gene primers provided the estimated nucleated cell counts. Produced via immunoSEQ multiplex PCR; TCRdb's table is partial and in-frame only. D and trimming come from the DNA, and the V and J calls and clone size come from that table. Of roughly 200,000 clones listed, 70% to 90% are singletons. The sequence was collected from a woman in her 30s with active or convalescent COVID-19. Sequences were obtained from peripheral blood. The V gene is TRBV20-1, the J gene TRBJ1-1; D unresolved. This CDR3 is CSASRNPGGTEAFF. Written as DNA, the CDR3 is TGCAGTGCTAGTCGCAACCCGGGAGGAACTGAAGCTTTCTTT.